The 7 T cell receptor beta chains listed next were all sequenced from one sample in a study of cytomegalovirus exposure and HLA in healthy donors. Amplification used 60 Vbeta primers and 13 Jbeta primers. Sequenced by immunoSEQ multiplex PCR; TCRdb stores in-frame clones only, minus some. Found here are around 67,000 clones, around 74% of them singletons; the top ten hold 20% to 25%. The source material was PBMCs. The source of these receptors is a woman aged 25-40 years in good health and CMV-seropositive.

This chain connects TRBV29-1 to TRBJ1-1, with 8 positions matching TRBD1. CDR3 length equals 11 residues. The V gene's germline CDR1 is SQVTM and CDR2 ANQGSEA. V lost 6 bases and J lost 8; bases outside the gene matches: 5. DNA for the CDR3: TGCAGCGTCCACAGGGACAGGGAAGCTTTCTTT. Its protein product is CSVHRDREAFF.

Here the CDR3 reads CSVQREVSYEQYF. CDR3 DNA sequence: TGCAGCGTTCAGCGGGAGGTTTCCTACGAGCAGTACTTC. The rearrangement uses TRBV29-1 and TRBJ2-7; 9 bases align to TRBD2. The junction had 3 bases not matched to a gene; V was cut back by 5 bases and J by 1 base. The CDR3 is 13 residues long. Per the germline V gene, CDR1 is SQVTM and CDR2 is ANQGSEA.

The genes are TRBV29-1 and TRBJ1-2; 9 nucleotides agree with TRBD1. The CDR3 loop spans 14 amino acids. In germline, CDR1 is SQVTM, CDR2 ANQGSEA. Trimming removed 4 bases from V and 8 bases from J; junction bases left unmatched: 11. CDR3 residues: CSVVAGQGRGGYTF. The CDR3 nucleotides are TGCAGCGTTGTCGCGGGACAGGGAAGGGGAGGCTACACCTTC.

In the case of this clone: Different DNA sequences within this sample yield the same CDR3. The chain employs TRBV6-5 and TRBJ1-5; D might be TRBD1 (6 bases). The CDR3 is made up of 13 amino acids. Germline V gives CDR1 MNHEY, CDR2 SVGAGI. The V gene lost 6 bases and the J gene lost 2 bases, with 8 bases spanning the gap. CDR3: CASSRQGNQPQHF. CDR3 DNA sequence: TGTGCCAGCAGCCGACAGGGCAATCAGCCCCAGCATTTT.

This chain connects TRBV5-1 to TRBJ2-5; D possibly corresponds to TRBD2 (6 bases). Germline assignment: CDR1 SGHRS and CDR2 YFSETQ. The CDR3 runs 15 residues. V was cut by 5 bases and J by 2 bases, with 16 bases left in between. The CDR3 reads CASRPPGLPQETQYF. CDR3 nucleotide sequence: TGCGCCAGCAGACCCCCGGGACTCCCACAAGAGACCCAGTACTTC. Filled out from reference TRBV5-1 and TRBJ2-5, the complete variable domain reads KAGVTQTPRYLIKTRGQQVTLSCSPISGHRSVSWYQQTPGQGLQFLFEYFSETQRNKGNFPGRFSGRQFSNSRSEMNVSTLELGDSALYLCASRPPGLPQETQYFGPGTRLLVL.

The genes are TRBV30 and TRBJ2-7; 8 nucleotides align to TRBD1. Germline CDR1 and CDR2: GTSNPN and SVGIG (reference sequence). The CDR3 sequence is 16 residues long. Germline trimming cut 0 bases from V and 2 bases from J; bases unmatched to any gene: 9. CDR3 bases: TGTGCCTGGAGTGTCCCGGGACAGGACCGACCCTACGAGCAGTACTTC. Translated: CAWSVPGQDRPYEQYF. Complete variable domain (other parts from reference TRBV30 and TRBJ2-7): SQTIHQWPATLVQPVGSPLSLECTVEGTSNPNLYWYRQAAGRGLQLLFYSVGIGQISSEVPQNLSASRPQDRQFILSSKKLLLSDSGFYLCAWSVPGQDRPYEQYFGPGTRLTVT.

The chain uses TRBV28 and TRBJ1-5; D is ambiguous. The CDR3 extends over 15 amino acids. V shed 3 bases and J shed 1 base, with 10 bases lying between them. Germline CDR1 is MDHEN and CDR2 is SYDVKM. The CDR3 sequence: CASSLAGASNQPQHF. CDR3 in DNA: TGTGCCAGCAGTTTGGCGGGTGCGAGCAATCAGCCCCAGCATTTT.